This TCR beta chain was recorded in a study of glioma-infiltrating T cells. The iRepertoire nested amplicon-rescue multiplex PCR amplified TCR alpha and beta CDR3s from RNA. One entry per CDR3 protein results from TCRdb running MiXCR on the multiplex PCR reads. This table holds approximately 190,000 distinct CDR3 sequences, over 25% found once. The sequenced sample consisted of glioma tissue, nonneoplastic brain tissue, or PBMCs (not recorded which). The clonotype comes from a human donor with low-grade glioma or glioblastoma, undergoing nonglioma brain surgery, or in good health (not recorded which).

The CDR3 coding sequence is TGTGCCAGCAGCTTGGACGGATTGATGAACACTGAAGCTTTCTTT. Protein sequence: CASSLDGLMNTEAFF. The rearrangement uses TRBV5-5 and TRBJ1-1, with D hard to call. Trimming left V 0 bases short and J 0 bases short, with 9 bases between. This CDR3 comprises 15 residues. From germline, CDR1 is SGHKS and CDR2 YYEKEE (reference sequence).